This T cell receptor beta chain was captured in a study of T cell repertoires in cytomegalovirus infection. Study summary: Public TCR beta signatures provided an indication of both CMV infection and a matching HLA type.

MiXCR, applied by TCRdb to the reads, yields one record per CDR3 protein. The table lists about 920,000 distinct CDR3 sequences, 30% to 40% of them singletons. This clonotype has a handful of counts. Its target is not known. V dropped 4 bases and J dropped 0 bases, with 13 bases sitting between them. The length of the CDR3 is 15 residues. Germline loops: CDR1 SGHVS, CDR2 FNYEAQ. Study-wide points: The cumulative frequency of public TCR beta families identified carriers of CMV plus the relevant HLA.

The clonotype was recovered from a human donor in good health (CMV status not recorded). Some clones in this sample may be carry-over from other donors' samples. The J gene is TRBJ2-7, the V gene TRBV7-6; a weak D match, TRBD1 (6 bases). Sequences were derived from cultured CD8+ T cells from PBMCs, sampled from culture after CMV antigen stimulation. CDR3 loop: CASSSTQGHSYEQYF. CDR3 nucleotide sequence: TGTGCCAGCAGCTCCACCCAGGGGCACTCCTACGAGCAGTACTTC.